Shown below are 14 T cell receptor beta chains from a single sample sequenced in a study of blood T cell repertoires in COVID-19. TCRdb's table, derived via immunoSEQ multiplex PCR, lists solely in-frame clones and lacks some. The table has fewer than 200,000 clones, roughly 85% seen once. Sequenced material: PBMCs or T cells enriched from blood (not recorded which). The receptors stem from a woman aged 45-65 years who had recovered from COVID-19.

The J gene is TRBJ2-5, the V gene TRBV5-6, with TRBD1 matching 7 bases. With 1 base clipped from V and 2 bases from J, the junction kept 2 bases outside the gene matches. Germline-derived CDR1 and CDR2 are SGHDT and YYEEEE. The CDR3 totals 14 residues. This CDR3 reads CASSLLTGQETQYF. The CDR3 DNA reads TGTGCCAGCAGCTTGTTGACAGGGCAAGAGACCCAGTACTTC.

The rearrangement uses TRBV6-2 or TRBV6-3 and TRBJ2-5; 10 nucleotides align to TRBD1. The V gene's germline CDR1 is MNHEY and CDR2 SVGEGT. The CDR3 loop spans 14 amino acids. The ends lost 2 bases at V and 6 bases at J; junction bases unmatched: 3. CDR3 DNA: TGTGCCAGCAGTTACGCTGACAGGGGGCAGACCCAGTACTTC. As protein: CASSYADRGQTQYF.

The V and J genes are TRBV7-2 and TRBJ1-1; D is ambiguous. Deletions cut 5 bases from V and 1 base from J, with 11 bases between. The CDR3 has 14 amino acids. Germline V gene data show CDR1 as SGHTA and CDR2 as FQGNSA. CDR3 region: CASSRQAWNTEAFF. The CDR3 nucleotides are TGTGCCAGCAGCCGTCAGGCGTGGAACACTGAAGCTTTCTTT. The full variable domain, completed using reference TRBV7-2 and TRBJ1-1, is GAGVSQSPSNKVTEKGKDVELRCDPISGHTALYWYRQSLGQGLEFLIYFQGNSAPDKSGLPSDRFSAERTGGSVSTLTIQRTQQEDSAVYLCASSRQAWNTEAFFGQGTRLTVV.

The chain uses TRBV11-3 and TRBJ1-1, with D perhaps matching TRBD1 (6 bases). This CDR3 region has 14 residues. Germline V CDR1 and CDR2: SGHNT, YENEEA. V was cut by 3 bases and J by 1 base, with 9 bases left in between. The CDR3 region has the DNA TGTGCCAGCAGCTTGACAGGAAAGAACACTGAAGCTTTCTTT. Translated, it gives CASSLTGKNTEAFF.

This clone has more than one count but fewer than ten. The gene calls are TRBV7-9 and TRBJ2-1, with D uncertain. This CDR3 comprises 17 residues. The V and J ends lost 5 bases and 0 bases respectively, with 17 bases between them. Per germline, CDR1 SEHNR and CDR2 FQNEAQ (reference sequence). The CDR3: CASSATGSYSSYNEQFF. The CDR3 bases are TGTGCCAGCAGCGCCACCGGGTCCTACTCCTCCTACAATGAGCAGTTCTTC.

This clone was observed a handful of times. CDR3 in amino acids: CASSFRLTMNTEAFF. The CDR3 DNA reads as TGTGCCAGCAGTTTTAGACTGACTATGAACACTGAAGCTTTCTTT. The genes are TRBV28 and TRBJ1-1; no reliable D call. This CDR3 comprises 15 residues. CDR1 MDHEN and CDR2 SYDVKM come from the germline V gene. The V gene lost 3 bases and the J gene lost 0 bases, with 11 bases spanning the gap.

The rearrangement links TRBV6-2 or TRBV6-3 to TRBJ2-7; TRBD1 matches 7 bases. The CDR3 consists of 14 residues. Germline CDR1 MNHEY, CDR2 SVGEGT. V trimming: 4 bases; J trimming: 6 bases; junction bases outside the gene matches: 9. The CDR3: CASSSGTGDLEQYV. Here the CDR3 DNA reads TGTGCCAGCAGTTCGGGAACAGGGGACCTCGAGCAGTACGTC.

J is TRBJ1-2 and V is TRBV5-1; D may be TRBD1 (5 bases). Trimming pared 4 bases from V and 4 bases from J, leaving 11 bases between. The germline V gene encodes CDR1 SGHRS and CDR2 YFSETQ. This CDR3 is built from 13 residues. CDR3 amino acids: CASSRTGIYGYTF. CDR3 coding DNA: TGCGCCAGCAGCCGAACAGGCATCTATGGCTACACCTTC.

The chain links TRBV2 to TRBJ1-2; TRBD1 agrees at 7 bases. V dropped 4 bases and J dropped 3; count of bases not matched to a gene: 14. The CDR3 extends over 17 amino acids. The germline gives CDR1 SNHLY, CDR2 FYNNEI. This chain's CDR3 is CASSAGRGEPFYYGYTF. In nucleotides, the CDR3 is TGTGCCAGCAGTGCGGGCAGGGGGGAACCCTTTTACTATGGCTACACCTTC.

This chain uses TRBV30 with TRBJ2-3, with D unclear. CDR3 size: 14 residues. From germline, CDR1 is GTSNPN and CDR2 SVGIG (reference sequence). The V and J ends lost 2 bases and 3 bases respectively, with 12 bases between them. The CDR3 here is CAWSSYSLTDTQYF. CDR3 DNA sequence: TGTGCCTGGAGTTCTTACAGTTTGACAGATACGCAGTATTTT.

The V call is TRBV2, the J call TRBJ2-7; D may be TRBD1 (6 bases). CDR1 and CDR2 (germline): SNHLY, FYNNEI. The CDR3 is made up of 15 amino acids. The V end lost 2 bases, the J end lost 2 bases, and 13 bases lay between the germline ends. Here the CDR3 reads CASSETGRGAYEQYV. The DNA for the CDR3 is TGTGCCAGCAGTGAAACTGGCAGGGGTGCCTACGAGCAGTACGTC.

The rearrangement links TRBV11-2 to TRBJ1-1; the D is unclear. The V end was cut by 0 bases, the J end by 0 bases, with 5 bases between. This CDR3 comprises 14 residues. Per germline, CDR1 SGHAT and CDR2 FQNNGV. The CDR3 region is CASSLDRLNTEAFF. The CDR3 DNA reads as TGTGCCAGCAGCTTAGACAGGTTGAACACTGAAGCTTTCTTT.

The chain links TRBV15 to TRBJ2-7; D is perhaps TRBD1 (6 bases). V lost 5 bases and J 4 bases, leaving 12 bases between the germline ends. The length of the CDR3 is 13 residues. CDR1 is LNHNV, CDR2 YYDKDF, per germline (reference sequence). The CDR3: CATSDGTRYEQYV. The CDR3 region has the DNA TGTGCCACCAGCGACGGGACAAGATACGAGCAGTACGTC.

This clone was counted between two and nine times. The CDR3 sequence is CASSFNDRLNIQYF. The CDR3 DNA is TGTGCCAGCAGCTTCAATGACAGGTTAAACATTCAGTACTTC. The V and J genes are TRBV5-6 and TRBJ2-4, with D perhaps matching TRBD1 (6 bases). The germline gives CDR1 SGHDT, CDR2 YYEEEE. The CDR3 contains 14 residues. The V end was cut by 2 bases, the J end by 6 bases, with 12 bases between.